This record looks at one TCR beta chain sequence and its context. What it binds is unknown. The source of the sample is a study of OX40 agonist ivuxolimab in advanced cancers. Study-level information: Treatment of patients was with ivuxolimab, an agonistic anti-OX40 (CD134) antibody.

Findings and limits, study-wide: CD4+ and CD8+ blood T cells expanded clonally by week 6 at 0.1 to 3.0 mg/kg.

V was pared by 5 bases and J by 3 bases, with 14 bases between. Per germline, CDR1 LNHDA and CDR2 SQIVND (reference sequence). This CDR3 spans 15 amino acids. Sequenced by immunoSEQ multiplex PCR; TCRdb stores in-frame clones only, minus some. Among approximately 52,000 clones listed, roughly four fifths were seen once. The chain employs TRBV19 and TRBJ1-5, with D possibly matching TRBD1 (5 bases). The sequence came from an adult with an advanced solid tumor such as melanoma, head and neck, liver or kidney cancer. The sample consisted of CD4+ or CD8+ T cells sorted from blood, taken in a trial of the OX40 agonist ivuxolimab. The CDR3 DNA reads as TGTGCCAGTAGTTCGGGACTCCTCAACAATCAGCCCCAGCATTTT. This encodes CASSSGLLNNQPQHF.